The entry that follows covers one TCR beta chain sequence. Its antigen is currently unknown. The sample holds other DNA sequences that translate to the same CDR3. Assay used: immunoSEQ multiplex PCR; TCRdb lists only in-frame clones, some missing. The sample records roughly 2,300,000 clones, about nine tenths being singletons. The sample is drawn from a study of shared clonotypes between healthy human individuals. On the study more broadly: The study enrolled a couple of women and a few men aged 18 to 49.

Points from the study as a whole: Among donors, clonotype sharing was expected to be affected by sequencing depth. What rarefaction showed was incomplete sorted-subset sequencing despite large depth.

Germline V gene data show CDR1 as MDHEN and CDR2 as SYDVKM. This CDR3 comprises 15 residues. J gave up 4 bases and V 5 bases, and 7 bases lay outside the gene matches. The rearrangement joins TRBV28 to TRBJ1-5; 8 bases agree with TRBD1. This clonotype originated in a man in his late teens or twenties in good health. Some clones in this sample may be carry-over from other donors' samples. Material for sequencing was naive CD4+ T cells from PBMCs. Subset indicated: CD45RA+ positively selected. DNA for the CDR3: TGTGCCAGCAGTCTCCGGACAGGGCTAAATCAGCCCCAGCATTTT. Residues: CASSLRTGLNQPQHF.